This T cell receptor beta chain derives from a study of blood T cell repertoires in COVID-19. The wider study: Spain, Italy and the United States supplied samples that represented acute and convalescent COVID-19.

The CDR3 is made up of 15 amino acids. V was cut by 6 bases and J by 0 bases, with 12 bases left in between. CDR1 and CDR2 (germline): KGHSH, LQKENI. Method: immunoSEQ multiplex PCR; TCRdb's copy keeps in-frame clones and lacks some. Here the sample spans fewer than 350,000 clones, approximately 91% being singletons. The sequence was obtained from a woman in her 40s with acute COVID-19. The chain uses TRBV18 and TRBJ1-3; tentative D call: TRBD1 (6 bases). The sequencing sample was made of PBMCs or T cells enriched from blood (not recorded which). The DNA of the CDR3 is TGTGCCAGCTCGGAGACAGGCATCTCTGGAAACACCATATATTTT. This sequence encodes CASSETGISGNTIYF.